This note documents a single T cell receptor (beta chain) sequence. This table comes from immunoSEQ multiplex PCR, and its TCRdb copy is limited to in-frame clones, with some not included. Of about 150,000 clones listed, 84% are singletons. This sample was taken from a study of blood T cell repertoires in COVID-19. Study-wide context: The samples span acute and convalescent COVID-19 from the United States, Italy and Spain. T cells, B-cell-depleted T cells, or PBMCs provided the cDNA or gDNA that served as material.

The receptor comes from a woman in her forties or fifties with acute or convalescent COVID-19. The source material was peripheral blood.

Here the CDR3 DNA reads TGTGCCAGCAGCGTAGGACAGGGACCCTCTGGAAACACCATATATTTT. Translated, it gives CASSVGQGPSGNTIYF. The chain employs TRBV9 and TRBJ1-3, with 7 bases matching TRBD1. Germline trimming cut 0 bases from V and 0 bases from J; bases unmatched to any gene: 3. The CDR3 has 16 residues. Germline CDR1 reads SGDLS; CDR2 reads YYNGEE.